This T cell receptor beta chain was recorded in a study of identical twins. V lost 4 bases and J lost 2, with 18 bases in between. Germline V gene data show CDR1 as MDHEN and CDR2 as SYDVKM. The CDR3 covers 16 residues. Study observations and caveats: Conclusions leaned on cross-sectional statistical analysis and did not track the same donors over time. With abundant cord blood beta clonotypes, insertions were fewer; memory repertoires showed no such pattern.

This clonotype has just a few counts. The antigen is undetermined. TCRdb reprocessed the 5' RACE reads with MiXCR, giving one entry per CDR3 protein. The sample has 500,000 to 550,000 distinct CDR3 sequences, 20% to 25% seen once. Separately, the same data were catalogued under a study of yellow fever vaccine responses in identical twins. That source adds: Twins reportedly had a vaccine T cell response that seemed partly convergent, partly personalized.

This TCR was recovered from a woman under 30 in good health. Sequenced material: CD4+ T cells sorted from blood. This chain links TRBV28 with TRBJ2-7, with D possibly matching TRBD1 (5 bases). CDR3 in DNA: TGTGCCAGCAGTTCCCCTGGTGGGGCAGGAACCTACGAGCAGTACGTC. This codes for CASSSPGGAGTYEQYV.